One sample yielded the 20 T cell receptor beta chains listed below, sequenced in a study of a mutant IDH1 vaccine in newly diagnosed glioma. Their antigens remain unidentified. Time point: week 35, safety follow-up. Each dose of the vaccine consisted of 300 ug of mutant IDH1 20-mer peptide, with topical imiquimod. TCRdb's copy holds only in-frame clones and misses some; the assay was immunoSEQ multiplex PCR. Of 30,000 to 40,000 clones listed, 80% were seen once; the top ten hold 3% to 3.5%. Sequenced material: PBMCs, taken from a glioma patient whose treatment included an IDH1 peptide vaccine. These receptors all come from a man aged 35 to 55 with glioma. Some clones in this sample may be carry-over from other donors' samples.

In this sample, this clone turned up once. J is TRBJ1-2 and V is TRBV5-6; possibly TRBD1 for D (5 bases). V was cut by 3 bases and J by 4 bases, with 25 bases left in between. The CDR3 sequence is 18 residues long. Per the germline V gene, CDR1 is SGHDT and CDR2 is YYEEEE. CDR3: CASSSRRLNGVGAYGYTF. The DNA of the CDR3 is TGTGCCAGCAGCTCCCGGCGTTTGAATGGGGTTGGGGCCTATGGCTACACCTTC.

The chain uses TRBV6-1 and TRBJ2-1; a possible D gene is TRBD2 (5 bases). There are 14 residues in the CDR3. CDR1 and CDR2 from the germline V gene are MNHNS and SASEGT. V lost 2 bases to trimming and J lost 6 bases, with 11 bases between them. The CDR3 is CASSELVGGNEQFF. In DNA, the CDR3 is TGTGCCAGCAGTGAATTGGTTGGAGGCAATGAGCAGTTCTTC.

V and J are TRBV5-1 and TRBJ2-7, with D tentatively TRBD2 (7 bases). V lost 1 base and J 0 bases, leaving 14 bases between the germline ends. From germline, CDR1 is SGHRS and CDR2 YFSETQ. There are 16 residues in the CDR3. Here the CDR3 reads CASSLRAGASSYEQYF. The CDR3 DNA follows: TGCGCCAGCAGCTTGAGGGCGGGGGCTAGCTCCTACGAGCAGTACTTC.

V usage is TRBV27 and J usage is TRBJ1-2, with D tentatively TRBD1 (5 bases). Germline assignment: CDR1 MNHEY and CDR2 SMNVEV (reference sequence). Trimming took 0 bases from V and 4 from J, leaving 9 bases between them. This CDR3 is built from 14 residues. The CDR3 DNA follows: TGTGCCAGCAGTTTATCTCAGGGAGGCTATGGCTACACCTTC. This encodes CASSLSQGGYGYTF.

By share, this clone ranks as medium-sized. The chain joins TRBV6-1 to TRBJ1-2; D call uncertain. The V end lost 6 bases, the J end lost 2 bases, and 19 bases lay between the germline ends. This CDR3 region has 16 residues. Germline-derived CDR1 and CDR2 are MNHNS and SASEGT. The CDR3 DNA reads as TGTGCCAGCAGCGAACTAAGCCTAGAGCTGAACTATGGCTACACCTTC. Its protein product is CASSELSLELNYGYTF.

The chain couples TRBV10-3 to TRBJ1-2; D may be TRBD1 (6 bases). The germline V gene has CDR1 ENHRY and CDR2 SYGVKD. Trimming took off 5 bases at V and 0 bases at J, with 7 bases between the two ends. This CDR3 has 13 residues. The CDR3 DNA follows: TGTGCCATCAGTCCAGGGGCTAACTATGGCTACACCTTC. Its protein is CAISPGANYGYTF.

This CDR3 is CASSPGQGLNYGYTF. CDR3 coding DNA: TGTGCCAGCAGCCCAGGACAGGGGTTAAATTATGGCTACACCTTC. The chain joins TRBV13 to TRBJ1-2, with 9 bases aligning to TRBD1. V lost 5 bases, J lost 5 bases, and 9 bases stayed unmatched. Per germline, CDR1 PRHDT and CDR2 FYEKMQ (reference sequence). CDR3 length: 15 residues.

The chain employs TRBV13 and TRBJ2-3; D may be TRBD2 (5 bases). V lost 5 bases and J lost 2, with 14 bases in between. The CDR3 has 15 amino acids. Germline V gives CDR1 PRHDT, CDR2 FYEKMQ (reference sequence). CDR3 sequence: CASSKLGVPTDTQYF. In DNA form, the CDR3 reads TGTGCCAGCAGCAAACTCGGGGTTCCCACAGATACGCAGTATTTT.

The chain is built from TRBV7-2 and TRBJ1-6; D is possibly TRBD1 (5 bases). There are 16 residues in the CDR3. Per germline, CDR1 SGHTA and CDR2 FQGNSA. V shed 3 bases and J shed 5 bases, with 14 bases lying between them. In nucleotides, the CDR3 is TGTGCCAGCAGCTTCGACGCGGGGCCGAATAATTCACCCCTCCACTTT. Translation: CASSFDAGPNNSPLHF.

The J gene is TRBJ1-4, the V gene TRBV2; possibly TRBD1 for D (6 bases). This CDR3 is built from 12 residues. V lost 6 bases and J lost 8, with 10 bases in between. From germline, CDR1 is SNHLY and CDR2 FYNNEI. DNA of the CDR3: TGTGCCAGCAGGACAGGTCGGGAAAAACTGTTTTTT. It yields the protein CASRTGREKLFF.

The chain uses TRBV19 and TRBJ1-2; TRBD1 might be the D (5 bases). Trimming shortened V by 7 bases and J by 5 bases, and 17 bases separated the two germline ends. Germline V gene sequence: CDR1 LNHDA, CDR2 SQIVND (reference sequence). The CDR3 is 14 residues long. CDR3 loop: CASKASGRGYGYTF. The CDR3 nucleotides read TGTGCCAGTAAGGCCTCAGGGCGCGGGTATGGCTACACCTTC.

This clone was seen a handful of times. J is TRBJ2-2 and V is TRBV10-3; TRBD1 matches at 11 bases. This CDR3 is built from 15 residues. With V trimmed by 6 bases and J by 5 bases, 5 bases remained unmatched. The germline gives CDR1 ENHRY, CDR2 SYGVKD. Here the CDR3 reads CAISRDRGETGELFF. For the CDR3, the DNA is TGTGCCATCAGCCGGGACAGGGGGGAGACCGGGGAGCTGTTTTTT.

The V call is TRBV27, the J call TRBJ1-2; D uncertain. Germline CDR1 MNHEY, CDR2 SMNVEV (reference sequence). Trimming took off 5 bases at V and 0 bases at J, with 13 bases between the two ends. This CDR3 region has 15 residues. CDR3 coding DNA: TGTGCCAGCAGTAAGGACGGTACTACTAACTATGGCTACACCTTC. Encoded protein: CASSKDGTTNYGYTF.

V usage is TRBV29-1 and J usage is TRBJ2-7, with TRBD1 as a possible D gene (6 bases). The germline CDR1 and CDR2 sequences are SQVTM and ANQGSEA. This CDR3 region has 13 residues. Trimming pared 6 bases from V and 6 bases from J, leaving 18 bases between. The CDR3 nucleotides are TGCAGCGTAGCCGGGACACATGGGGGCGAGCAGTACTTC. Amino acids: CSVAGTHGGEQYF.

This chain joins TRBV6-5 and TRBJ2-1; weak D call: TRBD2 (5 bases). Trimming left V 0 bases short and J 15 bases short, with 12 bases between. Germline CDR1 and CDR2: MNHEY and SVGAGI. The CDR3 is made up of 12 amino acids. CDR3 nucleotides: TGTGCCAGCAGTTACTCGGGTAGCGAACCGTTCTTC. Its protein is CASSYSGSEPFF.

This clone was seen a handful of times. CDR3 DNA sequence: TGCAGCGTTGAACACCAGAACACTGAAGCTTTCTTT. Translating gives CSVEHQNTEAFF. The chain is built from TRBV29-1 and TRBJ1-1; D gene ambiguous. Trimming removed 2 bases from V and 1 base from J, with 5 bases in between. CDR3 size: 12 residues. The germline V gene encodes CDR1 SQVTM and CDR2 ANQGSEA.

The chain combines TRBV4-1 with TRBJ2-4, with 11 bases lining up with TRBD1. The CDR3 runs to 18 residues. The germline gives CDR1 MGHRA, CDR2 YSYEKL. With V trimmed by 1 base and J by 0 bases, 5 bases remained unmatched. CDR3 DNA: TGCGCCAGCAGCCAAGGCCCTGGGACAGGGGGAGCCAAAAACATTCAGTACTTC. Encoded protein: CASSQGPGTGGAKNIQYF.

This chain links TRBV18 with TRBJ2-7, with D tentatively TRBD1 or TRBD2 (6 bases each). V was shortened by 2 bases and J by 6 bases, with 20 bases between the two germline ends. CDR1 is KGHSH and CDR2 is LQKENI in the germline V gene. CDR3 length equals 16 residues. CDR3 region: CASSPNRPGEVGEQYF. Written as DNA, the CDR3 is TGTGCCAGCTCACCAAACCGTCCAGGGGAGGTGGGCGAGCAGTACTTC.

The genes are TRBV30 and TRBJ1-3; D gene ambiguous. From germline, CDR1 is GTSNPN and CDR2 SVGIG (reference sequence). The CDR3 is made up of 13 amino acids. In DNA, the CDR3 is TGTACCCGTGGCGAAGTCTCTGGAAACACCATATATTTT. Amino acids: CTRGEVSGNTIYF. The full variable domain, in which reference TRBV30 and TRBJ1-3 provide the parts outside the CDR3, is SQTIHQWPATLVQPVGSPLSLECTVEGTSNPNLYWYRQAAGRGLQLLFYSVGIGQISSEVPQNLSASRPQDRQFILSSKKLLLSDSGFYLCTRGEVSGNTIYFGEGSWLTVV.

The chain joins TRBV11-2 to TRBJ1-6; a weak D match, TRBD1 (6 bases). The CDR3 extends over 15 amino acids. The V and J ends lost 4 bases and 9 bases respectively, with 16 bases between them. Germline V CDR1 and CDR2: SGHAT, FQNNGV. Written as DNA, the CDR3 is TGTGCCAGCAGCTATGGAACAGGGATAGGTTCACCCCTCCACTTT. Amino acids: CASSYGTGIGSPLHF.